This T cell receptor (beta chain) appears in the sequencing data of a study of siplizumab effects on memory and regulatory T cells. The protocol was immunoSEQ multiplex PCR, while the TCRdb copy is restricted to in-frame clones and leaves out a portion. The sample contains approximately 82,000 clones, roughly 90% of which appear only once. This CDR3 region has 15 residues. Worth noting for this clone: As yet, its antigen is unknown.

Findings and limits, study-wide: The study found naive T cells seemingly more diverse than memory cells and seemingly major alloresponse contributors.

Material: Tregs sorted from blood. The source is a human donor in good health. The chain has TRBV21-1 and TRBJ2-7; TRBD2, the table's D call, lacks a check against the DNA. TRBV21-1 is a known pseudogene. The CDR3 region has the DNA TGTGCCAGCAATCTTCTAGCGGAGAGCTCCTACGAGCAGTACTTC. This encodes CASNLLAESSYEQYF.